Below are 17 T cell receptor beta chains sequenced from a single sample in a study of Graves' ophthalmopathy and Graves' hyperthyroidism. Investigators amplified TCR beta CDR3 regions from RNA transcripts. The first-round RT-PCR employed HTBI primers together with the Qiagen OneStep RT-PCR kit. A multiplex PCR was then performed as the second round. One entry per CDR3 protein results from TCRdb running MiXCR on the multiplex PCR reads. The sample holds approximately 460,000 distinct CDR3 sequences, 13% to 15% seen once. Sequences were obtained from blood. All receptors come from a young woman with Graves' ophthalmopathy.

This clonotype has a count of ten or more. The chain joins TRBV28 to TRBJ1-5; D perhaps matches TRBD1 (5 bases). Per germline, CDR1 MDHEN and CDR2 SYDVKM. The CDR3 is 18 residues long. V was pared by 7 bases and J by 0 bases, with 22 bases between. The CDR3 reads CASTPVPPRQISNQPQHF. The CDR3 nucleotides are TGTGCCAGCACCCCCGTCCCCCCGCGACAGATTAGCAATCAGCCCCAGCATTTT.

This clonotype occurred many times. The chain has TRBV28 and TRBJ2-7, with a weak D call TRBD1 (5 bases). With 3 bases removed from V and 0 bases from J, the gap between germline ends came to 12 bases. CDR1 and CDR2 (germline): MDHEN, SYDVKM. The CDR3 has 15 residues. Here the CDR3 reads CASSFGQGSSYEQYF. CDR3 sequence (DNA): TGTGCCAGCAGTTTTGGTCAGGGTAGCTCCTACGAGCAGTACTTC.

This clonotype was counted ten times or more. The chain joins TRBV20-1 to TRBJ2-4; no definite D call. The germline V gene has CDR1 DFQATT and CDR2 SNEGSKA (reference sequence). The CDR3 runs 11 residues. Trimming pared 6 bases from V and 4 bases from J, leaving 7 bases between. Here the CDR3 reads CSAAKKNIQYF. CDR3 nucleotide sequence: TGCAGTGCGGCTAAAAAAAACATTCAGTACTTC.

The chain joins TRBV6-2 or TRBV6-3 to TRBJ2-7; 10 positions match TRBD2. The J segment lost 12 bases and the V segment lost 6 bases, leaving 20 bases of the junction unmatched. CDR3 length equals 16 residues. Germline V gene sequence: CDR1 MNHEY, CDR2 SVGEGT. The CDR3 coding sequence is TGTGCCAGCAGAGCAGGAGGGCTAGCGGGAGTTTGGGAGTTGTACTTC. It specifies CASRAGGLAGVWELYF.

Comments on this clonotype: This sequence may be a read error, since a much larger clone differs from it by one base. The rearrangement joins TRBV19 to TRBJ2-2, with 10 bases matching TRBD2. CDR3 size: 14 residues. V lost 5 bases, J lost 7 bases, and 4 bases stayed unmatched. CDR1 LNHDA and CDR2 SQIVND come from the germline V gene (reference sequence). The CDR3: CASSVGTSVGELFF. In nucleotides, the CDR3 is TGTGCCAGTAGTGTCGGGACTAGCGTCGGGGAGCTGTTTTTT.

About this clonotype: With a much larger clone just one base away, this may be a read error. The chain carries TRBV12-3 or TRBV12-4 and TRBJ1-1, with TRBD1 as a possible D gene (6 bases). V dropped 4 bases and J dropped 5 bases, with 8 bases sitting between them. CDR3 length: 12 residues. As DNA, the CDR3 is TGTGCCAGCAGTTACAGGGTGACTGAAGCTTTCTTT. Protein product: CASSYRVTEAFF.

This clonotype was recorded many times. The gene calls are TRBV5-1 and TRBJ2-7, with no clear D. Trimming shortened V by 1 base and J by 0 bases, and 11 bases separated the two germline ends. The CDR3 totals 15 residues. Germline V gene data show CDR1 as SGHRS and CDR2 as YFSETQ. CDR3 nucleotides: TGCGCCAGCAGCTTGAGGGCGAAGCCCTCCTACGAGCAGTACTTC. This gives the protein CASSLRAKPSYEQYF. Full variable domain (outside the CDR3, taken from reference TRBV5-1 and TRBJ2-7): KAGVTQTPRYLIKTRGQQVTLSCSPISGHRSVSWYQQTPGQGLQFLFEYFSETQRNKGNFPGRFSGRQFSNSRSEMNVSTLELGDSALYLCASSLRAKPSYEQYFGPGTRLTVT.

This clonotype was found many times. V is TRBV7-9 and J is TRBJ1-2; D is undetermined. The V end was cut by 5 bases, the J end by 3 bases, with 13 bases between. CDR3 length: 14 amino acids. From germline, CDR1 is SEHNR and CDR2 FQNEAQ (reference sequence). The CDR3 DNA reads TGTGCCAGCAGCCCTCATGGAGACTACTATGGCTACACCTTC. This gives the protein CASSPHGDYYGYTF.

This clonotype was detected ten times or more. This chain joins TRBV5-5 and TRBJ2-2; 8 bases match TRBD1. In germline, CDR1 is SGHKS, CDR2 YYEKEE (reference sequence). The V segment lost 0 bases and the J segment 1 base; nucleotides outside the gene matches: 2. The CDR3 consists of 16 residues. The CDR3 region is CASSLGGQVNTGELFF. The CDR3 DNA reads as TGTGCCAGCAGCTTGGGGGGACAGGTGAACACCGGGGAGCTGTTTTTT.

Only a few counts were recorded for this clonotype. The chain is built from TRBV12-3 or TRBV12-4 and TRBJ2-7; 9 nucleotides align to TRBD2. V shed 3 bases and J 2 bases; nucleotides not matched to a gene: 17. The CDR3 has 19 amino acids. The CDR3 nucleotides read TGTGCCAGCAGTTTCGAACCCCCGCTACTGGCGGGGGGGCCCTACGAGCAGTACTTC. Encoded protein: CASSFEPPLLAGGPYEQYF.

A word on this clonotype: Mismatch with germline at one junction end may stem from a read error. The chain has TRBV9 and TRBJ1-2; D remains unclear. This CDR3 comprises 13 residues. Germline CDR1 is SGDLS and CDR2 is YYNGEE. CDR3 sequence (DNA): TGTGCCAGCAGCGCGAGCATGAACTATGGTTACACCTTC. It yields the protein CASSASMNYGYTF.

This clonotype was seen ten or more times. This chain joins TRBV12-3 or TRBV12-4 and TRBJ1-2; possibly TRBD1 for D (6 bases). The CDR3 consists of 14 residues. Trimming took off 3 bases at V and 3 bases at J, with 11 bases between the two ends. The chain's CDR3 is CASSFGRGDYGYTF. The CDR3 DNA follows: TGTGCCAGCAGTTTCGGTAGGGGGGACTATGGCTACACCTTC.

Many counts were recorded for this clonotype. J is TRBJ2-7 and V is TRBV20-1; D is perhaps TRBD1 or TRBD2 (6 bases each). The CDR3 has 17 residues. The V gene's germline CDR1 is DFQATT and CDR2 SNEGSKA (reference sequence). V dropped 0 bases and J dropped 2 bases, with 20 bases sitting between them. CDR3: CSAREGPGASVPYEQYF. The CDR3 DNA follows: TGCAGTGCTAGAGAGGGGCCGGGGGCTAGCGTTCCCTACGAGCAGTACTTC.

Ten or more counts support this clonotype. V usage is TRBV20-1 and J usage is TRBJ2-7, with D possibly being TRBD2 (6 bases). CDR1 is DFQATT, CDR2 SNEGSKA, per germline (reference sequence). CDR3 length: 12 amino acids. Trimming stripped 3 bases from V and 3 bases from J, with 9 bases between. The CDR3 here is CSASGRVYEQYF. CDR3 DNA: TGCAGTGCTAGCGGGAGAGTCTACGAGCAGTACTTC.

This clonotype was detected ten times or more. Here the CDR3 reads CASSPGLAGAKETQYF. The CDR3 DNA sequence: TGTGCCAGCTCACCCGGACTAGCGGGAGCTAAAGAGACCCAGTACTTC. J is TRBJ2-5 and V is TRBV18, with TRBD2 matching 13 bases. The CDR3 extends over 16 amino acids. The germline V gene has CDR1 KGHSH and CDR2 LQKENI. V shed 3 bases and J 3 bases; nucleotides not matched to a gene: 4.

The chain employs TRBV30 and TRBJ1-2, with D hard to call. This CDR3 spans 14 amino acids. Germline loops: CDR1 GTSNPN, CDR2 SVGIG (reference sequence). The germline V and J ends were trimmed by 0 bases and 5 bases, with 13 bases remaining between them. The CDR3 here is CAWSVGSGEYGYTF. The CDR3 nucleotides are TGTGCCTGGAGTGTAGGGTCGGGAGAGTATGGCTACACCTTC.

This chain connects TRBV3-1 to TRBJ1-1; no reliable D call. This CDR3 has 14 amino acids. Trimming removed 6 bases from V and 11 bases from J, with 22 bases in between. Per the germline V gene, CDR1 is LGHDT and CDR2 is YNNKEL (reference sequence). The DNA of the CDR3 is TGTGCCAGCAGTTCCACTCCACCGCGACTGAACGCTTTCTTT. This codes for CASSSTPPRLNAFF. Together with reference TRBV3-1 and TRBJ1-1, the CDR3 gives the full variable domain: DTAVSQTPKYLVTQMGNDKSIKCEQNLGHDTMYWYKQDSKKFLKIMFSYNNKELIINETVPNRFSPKSPDKAHLNLHINSLELGDSAVYFCASSSTPPRLNAFFGQGTRLTVV.